Listed below are T cell receptor beta chains from one sample, sequenced in a study of blood T cell repertoires in COVID-19. TCRdb's table, derived via immunoSEQ multiplex PCR, lists solely in-frame clones and lacks some. Among about 150,000 clones listed, roughly 86% were seen once. The sequenced sample was peripheral blood. The source of these receptors is a woman aged 80 or over with COVID-19, enrolled during active disease. The CDR3 runs from the conserved cysteine through the conserved F or W. D genes are given only for firm matches. Clone size, where shown, is once, few, many, or a class for clones that have expanded.

TRBV9	.	TRBJ1-6	.	TGTGCCAGCAGCGCTGGAACAGTCTCGCCTAATTCACCCCTCCACTTT	CASSAGTVSPNSPLHF
TRBV24-1	.	TRBJ2-2	TRBD1	TGTGCCACCAGTGAGCCCCCCGGGACAGGGGGAACCGGGGAGCTGTTTTTT	CATSEPPGTGGTGELFF
TRBV5-1	.	TRBJ2-3	.	TGCGCCAGCAGCTTAGGCCTCGGGGATACGCAGTATTTT	CASSLGLGDTQYF
TRBV18	few	TRBJ1-1	.	TGTGCCAGCTCATATATGGAGGGGTTGAGGACTGAAGCTTTCTTT	CASSYMEGLRTEAFF
TRBV6-6	.	TRBJ1-5	TRBD1	TGTGCCAGCCGCTACCGACAGGGCAGTCAGCCCCAGCATTTT	CASRYRQGSQPQHF
TRBV6-5	few	TRBJ1-2	.	TGTGCCAGCAGTTACGCGGGCGGCTACACCTTC	CASSYAGGYTF
TRBV18	.	TRBJ2-7	TRBD2	TGTGCCAGCTCACCACCGGGACTAGCGGGCTACGAGCAGTACTTC	CASSPPGLAGYEQYF
TRBV7-9	.	TRBJ2-1	TRBD2	TGTGCCAGCAGCTTCTTTAGCGGGAGTTGGAATGAGCAGTTCTTC	CASSFFSGSWNEQFF
TRBV18	once	TRBJ2-1	.	TGTGCCAGCTCACTTGACAGCTACAATGAGCAGTTCTTC	CASSLDSYNEQFF
TRBV4-1	.	TRBJ2-7	TRBD2	TGCGCCAGCAGCCCTGGACTAGCAGTTTACGAGCAGTACTTC	CASSPGLAVYEQYF
TRBV25-1	.	TRBJ2-3	.	TGTGCCAGCAGGGGGGGTAGCGGCGCGGATACGCAGTATTTT	CASRGGSGADTQYF